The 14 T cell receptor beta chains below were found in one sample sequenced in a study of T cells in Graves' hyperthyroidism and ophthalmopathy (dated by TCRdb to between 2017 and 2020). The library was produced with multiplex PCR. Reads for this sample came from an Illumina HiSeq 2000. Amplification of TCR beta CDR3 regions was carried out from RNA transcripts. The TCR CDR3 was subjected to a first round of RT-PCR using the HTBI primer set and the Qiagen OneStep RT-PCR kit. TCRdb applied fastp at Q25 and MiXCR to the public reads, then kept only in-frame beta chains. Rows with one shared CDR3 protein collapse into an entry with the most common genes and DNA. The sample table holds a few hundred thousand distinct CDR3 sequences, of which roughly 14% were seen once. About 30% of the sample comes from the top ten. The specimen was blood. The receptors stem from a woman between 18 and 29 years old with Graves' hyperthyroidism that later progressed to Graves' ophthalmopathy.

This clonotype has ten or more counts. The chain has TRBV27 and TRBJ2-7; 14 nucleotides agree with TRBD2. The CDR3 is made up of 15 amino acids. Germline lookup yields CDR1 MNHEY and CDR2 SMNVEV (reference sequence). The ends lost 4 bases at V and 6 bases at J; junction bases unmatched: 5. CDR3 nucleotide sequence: TGTGCCAGCAGTTCGGGACTAGCGGGAGTTCGCGAGCAGTACTTC. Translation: CASSSGLAGVREQYF.

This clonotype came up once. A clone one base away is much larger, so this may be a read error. This CDR3 reads CASSETGLPLHF. The CDR3 nucleotides are TGTGCCAGCTCTGAAACAGGCTTACCCCTCCACTTT. V is TRBV28 and J is TRBJ1-6; a possible D gene is TRBD1 (5 bases). CDR3 length: 12 amino acids. Trimming removed 8 bases at V and 12 bases at J, with 14 bases between. CDR1 and CDR2 from the germline V gene are MDHEN and SYDVKM.

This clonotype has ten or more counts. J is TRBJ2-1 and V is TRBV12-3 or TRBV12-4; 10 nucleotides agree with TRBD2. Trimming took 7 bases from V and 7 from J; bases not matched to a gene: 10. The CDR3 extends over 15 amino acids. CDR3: CASTQRSGRGNEQFF. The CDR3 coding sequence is TGTGCCAGCACTCAACGGAGCGGGAGGGGGAATGAGCAGTTCTTC.

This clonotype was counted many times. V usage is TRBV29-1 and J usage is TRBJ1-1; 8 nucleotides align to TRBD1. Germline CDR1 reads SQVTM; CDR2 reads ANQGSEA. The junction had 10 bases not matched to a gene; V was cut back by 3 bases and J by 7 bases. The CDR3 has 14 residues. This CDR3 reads CSVDGRGRTSEAFF. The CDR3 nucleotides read TGCAGCGTTGATGGCAGGGGGCGGACTAGTGAAGCTTTCTTT.

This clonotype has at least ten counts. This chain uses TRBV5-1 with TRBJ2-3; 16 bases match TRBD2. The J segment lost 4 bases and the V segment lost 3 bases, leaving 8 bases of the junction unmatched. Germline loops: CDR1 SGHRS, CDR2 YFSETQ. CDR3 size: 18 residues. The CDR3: CASSSPGTSGRAPDTQYF. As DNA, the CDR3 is TGCGCCAGCAGCTCGCCCGGGACTAGCGGGAGGGCCCCAGATACGCAGTATTTT.

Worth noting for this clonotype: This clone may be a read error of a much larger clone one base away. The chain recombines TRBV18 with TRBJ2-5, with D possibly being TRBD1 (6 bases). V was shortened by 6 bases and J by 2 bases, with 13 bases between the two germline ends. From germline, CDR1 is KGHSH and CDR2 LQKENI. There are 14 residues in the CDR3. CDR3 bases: TGTGCCAGCTCGTCCCCAGGGGTACAAGAGACCCAGTACTTC. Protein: CASSSPGVQETQYF.

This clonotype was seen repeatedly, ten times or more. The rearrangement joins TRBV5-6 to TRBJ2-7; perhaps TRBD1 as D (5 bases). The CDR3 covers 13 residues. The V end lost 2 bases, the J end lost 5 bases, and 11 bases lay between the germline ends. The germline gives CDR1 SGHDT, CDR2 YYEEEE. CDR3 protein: CASSLAGLNEQYF. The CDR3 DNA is TGTGCCAGCAGCTTAGCAGGGCTCAACGAGCAGTACTTC.

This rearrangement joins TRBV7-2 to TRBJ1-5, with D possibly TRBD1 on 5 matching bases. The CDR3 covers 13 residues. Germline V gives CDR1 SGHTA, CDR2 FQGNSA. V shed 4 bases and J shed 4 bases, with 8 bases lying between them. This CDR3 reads CASSWTLNQPQHF. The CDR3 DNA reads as TGTGCCAGCAGCTGGACACTTAATCAGCCCCAGCATTTT.

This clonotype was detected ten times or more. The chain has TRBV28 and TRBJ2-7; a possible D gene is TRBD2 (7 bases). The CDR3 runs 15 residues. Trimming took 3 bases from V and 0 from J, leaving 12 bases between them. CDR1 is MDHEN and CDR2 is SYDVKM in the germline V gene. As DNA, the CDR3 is TGTGCCAGCAGTTTGGGGGGGGCCCACTCCTACGAGCAGTACTTC. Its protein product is CASSLGGAHSYEQYF.

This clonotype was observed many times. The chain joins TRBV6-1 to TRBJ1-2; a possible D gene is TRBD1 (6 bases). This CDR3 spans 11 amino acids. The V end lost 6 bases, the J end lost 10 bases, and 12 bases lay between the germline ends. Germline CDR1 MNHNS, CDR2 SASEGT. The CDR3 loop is CASRDSWDYTF. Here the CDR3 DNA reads TGTGCCAGCAGGGACAGTTGGGACTACACCTTC.

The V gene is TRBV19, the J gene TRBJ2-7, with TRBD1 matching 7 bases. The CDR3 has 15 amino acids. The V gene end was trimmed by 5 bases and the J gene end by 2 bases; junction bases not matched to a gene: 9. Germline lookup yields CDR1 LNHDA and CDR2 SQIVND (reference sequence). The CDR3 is CASSLSGTEPYEQYF. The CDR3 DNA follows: TGTGCCAGTAGTCTTTCCGGGACAGAACCCTACGAGCAGTACTTC.

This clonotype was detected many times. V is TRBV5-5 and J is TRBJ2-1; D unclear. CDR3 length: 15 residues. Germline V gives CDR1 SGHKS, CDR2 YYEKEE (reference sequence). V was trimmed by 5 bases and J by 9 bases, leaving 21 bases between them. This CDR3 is CASRIVSNLMGEQFF. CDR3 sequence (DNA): TGTGCCAGCAGAATTGTATCAAATTTAATGGGTGAGCAGTTCTTC.

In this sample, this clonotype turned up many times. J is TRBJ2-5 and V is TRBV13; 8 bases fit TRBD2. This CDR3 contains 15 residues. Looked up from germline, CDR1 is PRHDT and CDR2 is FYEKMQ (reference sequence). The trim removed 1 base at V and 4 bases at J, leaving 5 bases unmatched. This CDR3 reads CASSLAGGPGETQYF. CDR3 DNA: TGTGCCAGCAGCTTAGCGGGAGGGCCAGGAGAGACCCAGTACTTC.

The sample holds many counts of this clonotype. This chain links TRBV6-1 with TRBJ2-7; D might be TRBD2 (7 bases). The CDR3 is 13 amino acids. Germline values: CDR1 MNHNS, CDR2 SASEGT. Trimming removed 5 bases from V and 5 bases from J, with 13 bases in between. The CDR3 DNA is TGTGCCAGCAGTTCGAGGGGGGGCGACGAGCAGTACTTC. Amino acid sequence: CASSSRGGDEQYF.